The sequence of this T cell receptor (beta chain) was determined in a study of patients and donors after allogeneic stem cell transplantation. The CDR3 covers 14 residues. Germline CDR1 is LGHDT and CDR2 is YNNKEL (reference sequence). V was trimmed by 4 bases and J by 5 bases, leaving 14 bases between them. This clonotype was recorded at least ten times. TCRdb redid the calling of the RT-PCR reads with MiXCR, one entry per CDR3 protein. The table includes approximately 90,000 distinct CDR3 sequences, approximately 5.2% detected once. Material for sequencing was blood, either unsorted or a sorted T cell fraction (not recorded which). This TCR was sampled from a human donor who was either an allogeneic HSCT recipient or a stem cell or donor lymphocyte infusion donor (not recorded which). It is not recorded whose cells these are; they may come from a transplant donor. This chain joins TRBV3-1 and TRBJ1-1; D is unclear. In nucleotides, the CDR3 is TGTGCCAGCAGCCGCCCAGGCGTCGGTACTGAAGCTTTCTTT. This encodes CASSRPGVGTEAFF. The variable domain in full, completed from reference TRBV3-1 and TRBJ1-1, reads DTAVSQTPKYLVTQMGNDKSIKCEQNLGHDTMYWYKQDSKKFLKIMFSYNNKELIINETVPNRFSPKSPDKAHLNLHINSLELGDSAVYFCASSRPGVGTEAFFGQGTRLTVV.